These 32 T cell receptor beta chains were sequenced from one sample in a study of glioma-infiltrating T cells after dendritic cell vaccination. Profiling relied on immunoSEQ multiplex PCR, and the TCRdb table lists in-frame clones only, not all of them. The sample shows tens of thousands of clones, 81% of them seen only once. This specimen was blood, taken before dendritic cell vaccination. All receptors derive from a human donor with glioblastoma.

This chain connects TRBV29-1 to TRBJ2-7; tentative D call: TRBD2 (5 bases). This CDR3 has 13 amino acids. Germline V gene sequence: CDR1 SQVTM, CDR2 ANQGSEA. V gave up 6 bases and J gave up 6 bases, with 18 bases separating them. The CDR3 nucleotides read TGCAGCGTCGTGACTGAGACTAATTTCGAGCAGTACTTC. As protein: CSVVTETNFEQYF.

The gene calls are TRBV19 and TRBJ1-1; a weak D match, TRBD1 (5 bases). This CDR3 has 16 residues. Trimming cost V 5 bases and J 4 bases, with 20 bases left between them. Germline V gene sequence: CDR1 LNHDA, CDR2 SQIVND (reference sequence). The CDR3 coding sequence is TGTGCCAGTAGTTCCCAAGGGACGGGGGTGAGCACTGAAGCTTTCTTT. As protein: CASSSQGTGVSTEAFF.

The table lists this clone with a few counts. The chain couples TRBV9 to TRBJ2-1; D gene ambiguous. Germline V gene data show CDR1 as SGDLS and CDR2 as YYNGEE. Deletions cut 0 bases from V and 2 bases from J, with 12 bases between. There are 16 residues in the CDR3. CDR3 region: CASSVGLEVPYNEQFF. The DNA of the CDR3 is TGTGCCAGCAGCGTAGGTCTAGAAGTCCCCTACAATGAGCAGTTCTTC.

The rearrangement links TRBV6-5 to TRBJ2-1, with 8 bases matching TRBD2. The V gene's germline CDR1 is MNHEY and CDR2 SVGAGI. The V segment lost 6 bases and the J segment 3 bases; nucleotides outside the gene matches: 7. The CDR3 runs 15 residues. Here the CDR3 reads CASSRSSGGYNEQFF. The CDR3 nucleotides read TGTGCCAGCAGCCGGTCGAGCGGGGGCTACAATGAGCAGTTCTTC.

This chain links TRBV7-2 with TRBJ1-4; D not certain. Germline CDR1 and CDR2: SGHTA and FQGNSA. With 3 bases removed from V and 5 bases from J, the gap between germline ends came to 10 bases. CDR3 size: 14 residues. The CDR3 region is CASSFTTANEKLFF. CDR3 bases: TGTGCCAGCAGCTTTACCACAGCAAATGAAAAACTGTTTTTT.

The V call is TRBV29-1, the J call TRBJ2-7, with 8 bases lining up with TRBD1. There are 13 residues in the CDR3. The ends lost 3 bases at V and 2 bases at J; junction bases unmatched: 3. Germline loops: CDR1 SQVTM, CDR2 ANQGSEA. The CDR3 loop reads CSVEDREPYEQYF. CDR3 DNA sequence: TGCAGCGTTGAGGACAGGGAACCCTACGAGCAGTACTTC.

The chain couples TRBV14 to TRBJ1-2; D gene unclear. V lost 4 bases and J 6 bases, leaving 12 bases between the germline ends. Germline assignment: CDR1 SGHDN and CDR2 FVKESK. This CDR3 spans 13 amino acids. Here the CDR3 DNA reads TGTGCCAGCAGCCCACGTCCCACGGATGGCTACACCTTC. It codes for CASSPRPTDGYTF. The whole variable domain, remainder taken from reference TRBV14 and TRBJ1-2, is EAGVTQFPSHSVIEKGQTVTLRCDPISGHDNLYWYRRVMGKEIKFLLHFVKESKQDESGMPNNRFLAERTGGTYSTLKVQPAELEDSGVYFCASSPRPTDGYTFGSGTRLTVV.

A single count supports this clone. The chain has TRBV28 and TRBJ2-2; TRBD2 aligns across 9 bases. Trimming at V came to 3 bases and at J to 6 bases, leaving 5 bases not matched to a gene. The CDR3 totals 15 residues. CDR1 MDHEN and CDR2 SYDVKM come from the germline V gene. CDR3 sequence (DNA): TGTGCCAGCAGTTTTCAGCGGGGGGTCTCCGGGGAGCTGTTTTTT. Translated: CASSFQRGVSGELFF. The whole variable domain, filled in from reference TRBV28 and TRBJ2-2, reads DVKVTQSSRYLVKRTGEKVFLECVQDMDHENMFWYRQDPGLGLRLIYFSYDVKMKEKGDIPEGYSVSREKKERFSLILESASTNQTSMYLCASSFQRGVSGELFFGEGSRLTVL.

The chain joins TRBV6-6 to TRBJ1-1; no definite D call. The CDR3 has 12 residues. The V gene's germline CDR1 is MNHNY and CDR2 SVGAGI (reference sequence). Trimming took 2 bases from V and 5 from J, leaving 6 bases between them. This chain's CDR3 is CASSYEETEAFF. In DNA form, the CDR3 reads TGTGCCAGCAGTTACGAGGAAACTGAAGCTTTCTTT.

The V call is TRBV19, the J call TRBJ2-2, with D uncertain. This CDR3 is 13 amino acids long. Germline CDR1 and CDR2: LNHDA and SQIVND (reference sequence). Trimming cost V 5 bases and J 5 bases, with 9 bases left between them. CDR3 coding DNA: TGTGCCAGTAGTGCCCCGGGTACCGGGGAGCTGTTTTTT. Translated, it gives CASSAPGTGELFF.

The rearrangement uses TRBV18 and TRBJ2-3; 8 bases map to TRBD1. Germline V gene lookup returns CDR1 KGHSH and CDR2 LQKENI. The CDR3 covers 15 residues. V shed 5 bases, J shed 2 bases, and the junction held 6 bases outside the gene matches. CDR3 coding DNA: TGTGCCAGCTCATCGGACAGGGTTGACACAGATACGCAGTATTTT. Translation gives CASSSDRVDTDTQYF.

DNA of the CDR3: TGTGCCAGCAGCCGAGAGGGGGAGGGGACTGAAGCTTTCTTT. Translation gives CASSREGEGTEAFF. V gene TRBV11-3 combines with J gene TRBJ1-1; tentatively, D is TRBD1 (6 bases). V was pared by 5 bases and J by 5 bases, with 15 bases between. This CDR3 has 14 amino acids. CDR1 is SGHNT, CDR2 YENEEA, per germline. Full variable domain (remainder filled in from reference TRBV11-3 and TRBJ1-1): EAGVVQSPRYKIIEKKQPVAFWCNPISGHNTLYWYLQNLGQGPELLIRYENEEAVDDSQLPKDRFSAERLKGVDSTLKIQPAELGDSAVYLCASSREGEGTEAFFGQGTRLTVV.

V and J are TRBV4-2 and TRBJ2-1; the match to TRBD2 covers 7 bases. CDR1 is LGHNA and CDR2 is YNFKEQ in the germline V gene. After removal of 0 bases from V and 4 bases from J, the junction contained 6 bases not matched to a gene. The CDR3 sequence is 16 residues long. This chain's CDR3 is CASSQEAAGRYNEQFF. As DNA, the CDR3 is TGTGCCAGCAGCCAAGAAGCAGCGGGGAGATACAATGAGCAGTTCTTC.

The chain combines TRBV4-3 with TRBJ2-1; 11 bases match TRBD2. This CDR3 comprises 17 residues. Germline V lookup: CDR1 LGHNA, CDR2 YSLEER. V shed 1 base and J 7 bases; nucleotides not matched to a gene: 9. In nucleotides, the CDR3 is TGCGCCAGCAGCCAAGGACTAGCGGGGACCTCCCGGAATGAGCAGTTCTTC. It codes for CASSQGLAGTSRNEQFF.

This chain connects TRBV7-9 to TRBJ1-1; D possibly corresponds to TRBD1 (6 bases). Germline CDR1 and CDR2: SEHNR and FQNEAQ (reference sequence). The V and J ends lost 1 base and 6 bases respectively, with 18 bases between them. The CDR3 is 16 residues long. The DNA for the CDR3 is TGTGCCAGCAGCTTAGACAGGGTAAGGACTGTATCTGAAGCTTTCTTT. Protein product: CASSLDRVRTVSEAFF.

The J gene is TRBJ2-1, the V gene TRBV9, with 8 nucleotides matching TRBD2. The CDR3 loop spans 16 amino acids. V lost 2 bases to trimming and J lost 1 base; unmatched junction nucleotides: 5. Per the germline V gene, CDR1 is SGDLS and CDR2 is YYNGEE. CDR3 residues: CASSVDSGESYNEQFF. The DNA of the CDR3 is TGTGCCAGCAGCGTGGATAGCGGGGAGTCCTACAATGAGCAGTTCTTC.

The CDR3 is CASSPYTGQNTEAFF. The DNA of the CDR3 is TGTGCCAGCAGCCCCTACACGGGACAGAACACTGAAGCTTTCTTT. The rearrangement joins TRBV7-2 to TRBJ1-1, with a tentative D call TRBD1 (6 bases). The CDR3 is made up of 15 amino acids. With 5 bases removed from V and 1 base from J, the gap between germline ends came to 14 bases. Germline V gene sequence: CDR1 SGHTA, CDR2 FQGNSA. The whole variable domain, remainder taken from reference TRBV7-2 and TRBJ1-1, is GAGVSQSPSNKVTEKGKDVELRCDPISGHTALYWYRQSLGQGLEFLIYFQGNSAPDKSGLPSDRFSAERTGGSVSTLTIQRTQQEDSAVYLCASSPYTGQNTEAFFGQGTRLTVV.

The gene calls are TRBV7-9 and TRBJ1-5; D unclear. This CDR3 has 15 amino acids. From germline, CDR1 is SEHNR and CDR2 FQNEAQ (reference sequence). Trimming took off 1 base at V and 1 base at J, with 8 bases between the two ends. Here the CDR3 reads CASSLGQASNQPQHF. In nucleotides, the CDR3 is TGTGCCAGCAGCTTAGGGCAGGCCAGCAATCAGCCCCAGCATTTT.

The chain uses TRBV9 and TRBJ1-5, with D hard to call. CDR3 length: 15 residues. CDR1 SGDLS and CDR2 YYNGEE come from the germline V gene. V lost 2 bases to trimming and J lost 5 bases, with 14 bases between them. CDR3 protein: CASSVSGFPDQPQHF. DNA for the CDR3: TGTGCCAGCAGCGTGTCCGGGTTTCCAGATCAGCCCCAGCATTTT.

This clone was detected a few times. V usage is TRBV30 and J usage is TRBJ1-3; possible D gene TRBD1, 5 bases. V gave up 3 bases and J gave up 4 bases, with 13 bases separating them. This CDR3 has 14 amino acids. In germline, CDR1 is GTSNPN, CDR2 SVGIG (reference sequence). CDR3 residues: CAWRGPQPGNTIYF. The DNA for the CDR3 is TGTGCCTGGAGGGGGCCTCAGCCGGGAAACACCATATATTTT. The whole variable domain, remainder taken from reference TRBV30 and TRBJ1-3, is SQTIHQWPATLVQPVGSPLSLECTVEGTSNPNLYWYRQAAGRGLQLLFYSVGIGQISSEVPQNLSASRPQDRQFILSSKKLLLSDSGFYLCAWRGPQPGNTIYFGEGSWLTVV.

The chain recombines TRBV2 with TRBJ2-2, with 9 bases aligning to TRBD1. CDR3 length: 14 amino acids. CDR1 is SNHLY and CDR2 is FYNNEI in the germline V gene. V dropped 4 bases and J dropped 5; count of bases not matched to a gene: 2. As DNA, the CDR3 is TGTGCCAGCAGTGGGGACAGGGTTACCGGGGAGCTGTTTTTT. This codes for CASSGDRVTGELFF.

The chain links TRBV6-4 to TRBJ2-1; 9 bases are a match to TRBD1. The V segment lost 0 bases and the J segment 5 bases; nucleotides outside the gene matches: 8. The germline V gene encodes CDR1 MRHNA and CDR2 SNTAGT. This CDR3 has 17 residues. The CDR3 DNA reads TGTGCCAGCAGTGACTCGAAGGGACAGGGTCTCCACAATGAGCAGTTCTTC. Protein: CASSDSKGQGLHNEQFF.

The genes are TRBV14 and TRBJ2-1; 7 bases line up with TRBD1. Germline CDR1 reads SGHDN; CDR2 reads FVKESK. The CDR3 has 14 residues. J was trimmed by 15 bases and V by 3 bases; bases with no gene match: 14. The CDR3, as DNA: TGTGCCAGCAGCCAGCGAGGGGATAGGGGGCGACGGTTCTTC. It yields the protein CASSQRGDRGRRFF.

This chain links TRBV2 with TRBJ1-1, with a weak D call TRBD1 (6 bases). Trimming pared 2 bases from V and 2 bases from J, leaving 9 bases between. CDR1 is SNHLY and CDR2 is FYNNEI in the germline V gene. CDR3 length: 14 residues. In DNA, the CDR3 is TGTGCCAGCAGTGAAACAGGGAGAAACACTGAAGCTTTCTTT. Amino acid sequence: CASSETGRNTEAFF. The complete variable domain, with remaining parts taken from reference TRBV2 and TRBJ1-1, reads EPEVTQTPSHQVTQMGQEVILRCVPISNHLYFYWYRQILGQKVEFLVSFYNNEISEKSEIFDDQFSVERPDGSNFTLKIRSTKLEDSAMYFCASSETGRNTEAFFGQGTRLTVV.

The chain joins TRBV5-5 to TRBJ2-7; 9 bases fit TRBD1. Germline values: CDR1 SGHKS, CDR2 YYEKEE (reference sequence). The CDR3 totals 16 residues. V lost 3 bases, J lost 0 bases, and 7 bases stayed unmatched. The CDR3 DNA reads TGTGCCAGCAGCTACTGGACAGGGGAACTCTCCTACGAGCAGTACTTC. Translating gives CASSYWTGELSYEQYF. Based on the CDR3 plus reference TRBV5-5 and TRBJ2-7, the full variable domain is DAGVTQSPTHLIKTRGQQVTLRCSPISGHKSVSWYQQVLGQGPQFIFQYYEKEERGRGNFPDRFSARQFPNYSSELNVNALLLGDSALYLCASSYWTGELSYEQYFGPGTRLTVT.

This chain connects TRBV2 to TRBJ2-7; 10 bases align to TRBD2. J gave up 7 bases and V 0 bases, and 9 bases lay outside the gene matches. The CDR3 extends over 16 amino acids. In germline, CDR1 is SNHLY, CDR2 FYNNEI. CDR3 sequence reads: CASSEARLAGAGEQYF. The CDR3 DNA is TGTGCCAGCAGTGAAGCGCGCCTAGCGGGGGCTGGGGAGCAGTACTTC.

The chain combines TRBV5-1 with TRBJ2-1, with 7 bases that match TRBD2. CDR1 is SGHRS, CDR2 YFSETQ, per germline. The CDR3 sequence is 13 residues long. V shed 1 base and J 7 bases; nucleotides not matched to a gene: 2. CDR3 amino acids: CASSLSLANEQFF. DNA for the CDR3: TGCGCCAGCAGCTTGTCACTAGCGAATGAGCAGTTCTTC.

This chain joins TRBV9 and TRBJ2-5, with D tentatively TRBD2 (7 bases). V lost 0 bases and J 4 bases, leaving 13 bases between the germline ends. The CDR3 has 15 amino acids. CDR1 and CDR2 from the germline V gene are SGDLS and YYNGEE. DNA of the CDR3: TGTGCCAGCAGCGTAGAAGGGGGAGGGCGAGAGACCCAGTACTTC. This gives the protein CASSVEGGGRETQYF.

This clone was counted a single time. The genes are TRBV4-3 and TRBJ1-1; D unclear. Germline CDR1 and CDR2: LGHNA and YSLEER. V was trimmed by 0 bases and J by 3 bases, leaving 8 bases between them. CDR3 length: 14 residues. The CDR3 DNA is TGCGCCAGCAGCCAAGATTGGCTTGACACTGAAGCTTTCTTT. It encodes CASSQDWLDTEAFF.

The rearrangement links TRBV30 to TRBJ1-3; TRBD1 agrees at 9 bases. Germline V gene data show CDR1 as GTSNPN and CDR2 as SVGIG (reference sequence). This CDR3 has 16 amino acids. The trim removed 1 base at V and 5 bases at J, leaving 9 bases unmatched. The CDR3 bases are TGTGCCTGGAGTGCGGGACAGGGAAATAGAAGAAACACCATATATTTT. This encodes CAWSAGQGNRRNTIYF.

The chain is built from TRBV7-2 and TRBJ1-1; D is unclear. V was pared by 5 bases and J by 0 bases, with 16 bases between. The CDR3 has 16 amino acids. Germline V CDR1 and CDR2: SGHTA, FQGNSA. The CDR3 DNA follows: TGTGCCAGCAGCCTAAATCGCCCGGGTGTGAACACTGAAGCTTTCTTT. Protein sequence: CASSLNRPGVNTEAFF.

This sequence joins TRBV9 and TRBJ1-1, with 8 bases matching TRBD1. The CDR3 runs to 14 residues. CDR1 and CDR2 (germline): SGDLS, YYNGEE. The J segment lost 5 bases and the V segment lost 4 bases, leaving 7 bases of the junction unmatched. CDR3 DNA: TGTGCCAGCAGCTCGGGACAGGTAGGGACTGAAGCTTTCTTT. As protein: CASSSGQVGTEAFF.